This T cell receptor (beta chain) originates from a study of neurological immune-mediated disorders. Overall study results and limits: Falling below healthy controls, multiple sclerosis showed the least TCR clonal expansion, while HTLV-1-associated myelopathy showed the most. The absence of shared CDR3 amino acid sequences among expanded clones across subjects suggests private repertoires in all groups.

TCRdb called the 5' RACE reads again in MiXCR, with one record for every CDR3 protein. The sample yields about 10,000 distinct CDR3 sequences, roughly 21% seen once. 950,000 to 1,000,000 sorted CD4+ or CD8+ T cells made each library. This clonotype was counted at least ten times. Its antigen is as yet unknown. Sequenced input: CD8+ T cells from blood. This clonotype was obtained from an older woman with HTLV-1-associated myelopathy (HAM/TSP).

CDR3 in DNA: TGTGCCAGCAGCCCCGGGGCCGGACAGACGGCAGATACGCAGTATTTT. Translated, it gives CASSPGAGQTADTQYF. The chain employs TRBV9 and TRBJ2-3; a possible D gene is TRBD1 (6 bases). The CDR3 runs to 16 residues. Germline CDR1 is SGDLS and CDR2 is YYNGEE. The V end lost 4 bases, the J end lost 4 bases, and 19 bases lay between the germline ends.